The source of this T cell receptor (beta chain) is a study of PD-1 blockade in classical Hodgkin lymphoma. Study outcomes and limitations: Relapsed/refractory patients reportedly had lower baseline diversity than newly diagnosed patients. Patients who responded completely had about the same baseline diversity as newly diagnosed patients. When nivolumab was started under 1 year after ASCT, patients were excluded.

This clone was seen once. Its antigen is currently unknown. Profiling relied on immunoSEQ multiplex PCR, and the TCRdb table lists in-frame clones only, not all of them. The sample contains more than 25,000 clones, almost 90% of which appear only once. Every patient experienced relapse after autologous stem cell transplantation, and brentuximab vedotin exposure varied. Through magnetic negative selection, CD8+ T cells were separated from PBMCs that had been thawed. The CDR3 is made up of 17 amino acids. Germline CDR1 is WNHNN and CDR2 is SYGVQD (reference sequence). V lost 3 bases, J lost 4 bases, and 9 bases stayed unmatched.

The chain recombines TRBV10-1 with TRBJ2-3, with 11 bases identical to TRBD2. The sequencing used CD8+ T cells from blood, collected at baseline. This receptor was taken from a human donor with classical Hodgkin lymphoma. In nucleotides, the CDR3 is TGCGCCAGCAGTGACCTCCTAGCGGGGGGCCCCCCAGATACGCAGTATTTT. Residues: CASSDLLAGGPPDTQYF.